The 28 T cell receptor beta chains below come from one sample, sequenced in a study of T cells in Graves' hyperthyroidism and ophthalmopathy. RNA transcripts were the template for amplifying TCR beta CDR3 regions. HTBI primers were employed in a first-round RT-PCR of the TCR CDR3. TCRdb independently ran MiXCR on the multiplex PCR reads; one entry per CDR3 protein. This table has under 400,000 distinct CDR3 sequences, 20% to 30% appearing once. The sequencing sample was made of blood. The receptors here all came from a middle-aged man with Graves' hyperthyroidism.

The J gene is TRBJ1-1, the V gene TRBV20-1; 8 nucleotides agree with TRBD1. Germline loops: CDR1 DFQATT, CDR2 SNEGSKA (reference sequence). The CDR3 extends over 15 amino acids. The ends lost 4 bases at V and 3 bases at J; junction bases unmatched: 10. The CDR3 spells CSANQGASIDTEAFF. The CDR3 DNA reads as TGCAGTGCTAACCAGGGGGCGTCTATCGACACTGAAGCTTTCTTT.

For the CDR3, the DNA is TGTGCCAGCAGACCAGGAGACAGGAGGGGAGTGGGCTATGGCTACACCTTC. Translation: CASRPGDRRGVGYGYTF. V and J are TRBV12-3 or TRBV12-4 and TRBJ1-2, with TRBD1 as a possible D gene (6 bases). This CDR3 has 17 residues. Trimming pared 6 bases from V and 4 bases from J, leaving 24 bases between.

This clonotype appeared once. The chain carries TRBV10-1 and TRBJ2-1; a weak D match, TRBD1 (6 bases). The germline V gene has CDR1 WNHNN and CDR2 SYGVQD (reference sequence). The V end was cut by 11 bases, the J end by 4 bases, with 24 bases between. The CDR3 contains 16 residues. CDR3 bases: TGCGCCCGCCAGAGGGTTACAGGGAAAGGATACAATGAGCAGTTCTTC. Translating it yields CARQRVTGKGYNEQFF.

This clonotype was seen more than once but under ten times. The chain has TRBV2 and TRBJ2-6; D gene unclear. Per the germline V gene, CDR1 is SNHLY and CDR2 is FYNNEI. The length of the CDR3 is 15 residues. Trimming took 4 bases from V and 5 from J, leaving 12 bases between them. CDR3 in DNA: TGTGCCAGCAGTGCCTCCATTCCCCGGGCCAACGTCCTGACTTTC. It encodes CASSASIPRANVLTF. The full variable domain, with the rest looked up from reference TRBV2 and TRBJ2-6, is EPEVTQTPSHQVTQMGQEVILRCVPISNHLYFYWYRQILGQKVEFLVSFYNNEISEKSEIFDDQFSVERPDGSNFTLKIRSTKLEDSAMYFCASSASIPRANVLTFGAGSRLTVL.

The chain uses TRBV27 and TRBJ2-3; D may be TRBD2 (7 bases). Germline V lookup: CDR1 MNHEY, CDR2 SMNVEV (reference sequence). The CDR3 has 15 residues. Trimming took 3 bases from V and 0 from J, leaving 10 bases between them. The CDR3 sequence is CASSLGGGSTDTQYF. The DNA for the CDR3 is TGTGCCAGCAGTTTGGGAGGGGGTAGCACAGATACGCAGTATTTT.

The CDR3 DNA sequence: TGTGCCACCAGTGATTCCCCGGGACAGAGAAATCAAGAGACCCAGTACTTC. Amino acids: CATSDSPGQRNQETQYF. V and J are TRBV24-1 and TRBJ2-5; 7 bases line up with TRBD1. The CDR3 loop spans 17 amino acids. CDR1 is KGHDR and CDR2 is SFDVKD in the germline V gene. Unmatched junction bases numbered 10, after V lost 2 bases and J lost 2 bases.

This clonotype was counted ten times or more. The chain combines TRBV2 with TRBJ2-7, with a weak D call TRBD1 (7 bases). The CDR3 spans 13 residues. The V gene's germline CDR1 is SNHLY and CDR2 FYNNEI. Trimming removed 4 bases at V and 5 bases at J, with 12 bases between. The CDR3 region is CASSGQGGDEQYF. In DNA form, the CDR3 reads TGTGCCAGCAGTGGACAGGGAGGCGACGAGCAGTACTTC.

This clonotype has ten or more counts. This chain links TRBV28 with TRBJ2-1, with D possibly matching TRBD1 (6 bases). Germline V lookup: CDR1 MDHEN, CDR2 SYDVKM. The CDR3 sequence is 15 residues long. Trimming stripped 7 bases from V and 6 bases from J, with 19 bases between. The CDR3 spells CASTLGGSQGNEQFF. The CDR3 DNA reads TGTGCCAGCACCCTAGGGGGTTCCCAGGGCAATGAGCAGTTCTTC.

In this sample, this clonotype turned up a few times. The CDR3 reads CASSPYATSLDEQFF. CDR3 DNA sequence: TGTGCCAGCAGTCCATACGCGACTAGCTTGGATGAGCAGTTCTTC. The chain joins TRBV12-3 or TRBV12-4 to TRBJ2-1, with 7 bases matching TRBD2. This CDR3 has 15 residues. V lost 5 bases to trimming and J lost 8 bases; unmatched junction nucleotides: 12.

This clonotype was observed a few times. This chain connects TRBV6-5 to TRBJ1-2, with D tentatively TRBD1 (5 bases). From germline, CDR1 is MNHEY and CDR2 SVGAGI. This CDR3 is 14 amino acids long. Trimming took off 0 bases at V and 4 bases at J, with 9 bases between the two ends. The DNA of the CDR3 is TGTGCCAGCAGTTACTCGATCAGGGCCTATGGCTACACCTTC. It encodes CASSYSIRAYGYTF.

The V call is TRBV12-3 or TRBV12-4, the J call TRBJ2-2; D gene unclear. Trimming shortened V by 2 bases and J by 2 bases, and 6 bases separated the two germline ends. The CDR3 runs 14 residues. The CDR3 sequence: CASSLSLNTGELFF. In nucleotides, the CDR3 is TGTGCCAGCAGTTTAAGCCTTAACACCGGGGAGCTGTTTTTT.

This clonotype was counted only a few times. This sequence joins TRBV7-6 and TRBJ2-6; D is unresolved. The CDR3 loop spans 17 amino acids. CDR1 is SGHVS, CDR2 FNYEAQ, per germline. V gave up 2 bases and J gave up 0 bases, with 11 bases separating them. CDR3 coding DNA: TGTGCCAGCAGCTTACAGCTTCCCCTCTCTGGGGCCAACGTCCTGACTTTC. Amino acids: CASSLQLPLSGANVLTF.

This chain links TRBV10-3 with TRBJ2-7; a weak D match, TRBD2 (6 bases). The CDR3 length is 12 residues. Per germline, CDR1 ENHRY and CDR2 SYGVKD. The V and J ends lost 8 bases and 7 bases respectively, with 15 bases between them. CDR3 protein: CAIQGGGFEQYF. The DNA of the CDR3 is TGTGCCATCCAAGGTGGGGGGTTTGAGCAGTACTTC.

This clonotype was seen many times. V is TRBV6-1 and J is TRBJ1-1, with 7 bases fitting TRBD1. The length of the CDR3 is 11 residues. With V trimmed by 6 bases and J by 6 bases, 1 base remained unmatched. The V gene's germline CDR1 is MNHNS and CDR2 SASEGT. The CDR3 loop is CASRGTAEAFF. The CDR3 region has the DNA TGTGCCAGCAGAGGGACAGCTGAAGCTTTCTTT.

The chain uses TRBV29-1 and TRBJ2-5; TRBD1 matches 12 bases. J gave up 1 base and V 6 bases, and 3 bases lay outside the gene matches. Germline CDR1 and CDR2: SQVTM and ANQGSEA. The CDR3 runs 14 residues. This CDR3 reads CSVRDRGRQETQYF. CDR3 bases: TGCAGCGTCCGGGACAGGGGGCGCCAAGAGACCCAGTACTTC.

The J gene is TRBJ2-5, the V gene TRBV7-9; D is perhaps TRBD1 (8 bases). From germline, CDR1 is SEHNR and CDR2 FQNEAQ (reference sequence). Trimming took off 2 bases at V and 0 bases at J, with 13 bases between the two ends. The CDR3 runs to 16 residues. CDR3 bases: TGTGCCAGCAGCTTATACAGGGGGGGCGACCAAGAGACCCAGTACTTC. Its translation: CASSLYRGGDQETQYF.

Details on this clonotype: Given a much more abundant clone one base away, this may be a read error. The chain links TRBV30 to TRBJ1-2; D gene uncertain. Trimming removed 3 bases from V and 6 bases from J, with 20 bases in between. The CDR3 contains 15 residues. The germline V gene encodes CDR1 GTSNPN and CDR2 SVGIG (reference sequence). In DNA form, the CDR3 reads TGTGCCTGGAGCCCCTCGCTTCTGGGGATCAATGGCTACACCTTC. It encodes CAWSPSLLGINGYTF.

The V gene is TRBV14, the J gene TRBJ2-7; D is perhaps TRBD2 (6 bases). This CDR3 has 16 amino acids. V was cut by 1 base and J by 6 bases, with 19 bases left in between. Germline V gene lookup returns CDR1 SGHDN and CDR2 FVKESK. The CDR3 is CASSQGRRRAMGEQYF. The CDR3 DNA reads TGTGCCAGCAGCCAAGGAAGGAGGAGGGCAATGGGCGAGCAGTACTTC.

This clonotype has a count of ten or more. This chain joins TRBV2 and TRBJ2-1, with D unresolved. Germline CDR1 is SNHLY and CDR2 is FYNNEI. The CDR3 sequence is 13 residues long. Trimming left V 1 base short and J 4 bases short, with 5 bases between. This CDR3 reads CASSEVYYNEQFF. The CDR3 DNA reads TGTGCCAGCAGTGAAGTATATTACAATGAGCAGTTCTTC.

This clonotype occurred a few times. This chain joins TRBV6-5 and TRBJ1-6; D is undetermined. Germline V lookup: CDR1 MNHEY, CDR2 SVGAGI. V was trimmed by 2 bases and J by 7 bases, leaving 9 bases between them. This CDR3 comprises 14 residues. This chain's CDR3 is CASSYEAENSPLHF. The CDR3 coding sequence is TGTGCCAGCAGTTACGAGGCCGAAAATTCACCCCTCCACTTT.

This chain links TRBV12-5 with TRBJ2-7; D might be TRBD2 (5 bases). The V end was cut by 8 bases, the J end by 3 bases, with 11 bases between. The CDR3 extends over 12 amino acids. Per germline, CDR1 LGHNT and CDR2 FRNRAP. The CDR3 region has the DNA TGTGCTAGTCAAGCGGAACGCTACGAGCAGTACTTC. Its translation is CASQAERYEQYF.

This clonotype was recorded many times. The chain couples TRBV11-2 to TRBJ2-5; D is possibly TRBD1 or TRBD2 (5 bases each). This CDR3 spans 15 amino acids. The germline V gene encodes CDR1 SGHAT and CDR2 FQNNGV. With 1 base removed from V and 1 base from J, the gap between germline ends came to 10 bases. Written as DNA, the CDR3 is TGTGCCAGCAGCTTAGGGGGCGGGCCCCAAGAGACCCAGTACTTC. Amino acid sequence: CASSLGGGPQETQYF.

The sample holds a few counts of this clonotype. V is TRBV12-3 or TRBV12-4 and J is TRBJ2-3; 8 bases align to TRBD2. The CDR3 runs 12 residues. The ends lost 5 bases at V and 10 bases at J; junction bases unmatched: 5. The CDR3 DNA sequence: TGTGCCAGCAGTGACAGCGGGAGCGCGCAGTATTTT. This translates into CASSDSGSAQYF.

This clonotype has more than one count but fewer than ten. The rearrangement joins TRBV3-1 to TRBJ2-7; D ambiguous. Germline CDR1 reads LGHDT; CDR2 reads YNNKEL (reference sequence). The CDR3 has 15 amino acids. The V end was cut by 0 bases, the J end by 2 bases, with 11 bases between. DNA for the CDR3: TGTGCCAGCAGCCAAGATTGGGGATTGGCCTACGAGCAGTACTTC. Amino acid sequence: CASSQDWGLAYEQYF.

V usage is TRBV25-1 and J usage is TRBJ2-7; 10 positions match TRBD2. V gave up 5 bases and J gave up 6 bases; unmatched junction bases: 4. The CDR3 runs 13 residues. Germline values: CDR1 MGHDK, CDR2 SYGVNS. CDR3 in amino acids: CASSSGRASEQYF. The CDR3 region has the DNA TGTGCCAGCAGTAGCGGGAGGGCCAGCGAGCAGTACTTC.

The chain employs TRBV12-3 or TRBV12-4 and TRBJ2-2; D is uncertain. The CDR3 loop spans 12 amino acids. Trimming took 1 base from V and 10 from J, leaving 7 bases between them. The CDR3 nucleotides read TGTGCCAGCAGTTTAGGGCATACGGAGCTGTTTTTT. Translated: CASSLGHTELFF.

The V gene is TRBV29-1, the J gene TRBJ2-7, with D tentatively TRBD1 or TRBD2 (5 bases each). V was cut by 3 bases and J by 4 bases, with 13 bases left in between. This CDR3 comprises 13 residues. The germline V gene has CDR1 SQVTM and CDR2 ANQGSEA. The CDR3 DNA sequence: TGCAGCGTTGAGTCGGGTGGGGGTTACGAGCAGTACTTC. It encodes CSVESGGGYEQYF.

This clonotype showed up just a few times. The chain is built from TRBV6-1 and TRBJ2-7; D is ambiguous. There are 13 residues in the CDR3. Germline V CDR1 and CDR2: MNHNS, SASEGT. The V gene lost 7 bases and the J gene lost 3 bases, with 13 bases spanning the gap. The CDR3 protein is CASMLGSRYEQYF. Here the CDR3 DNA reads TGTGCCAGCATGTTGGGATCCCGCTACGAGCAGTACTTC.